This entry lists 22 T cell receptor beta chains sequenced from one sample in a study of cytomegalovirus exposure and HLA in healthy donors. The PCR contained 60 Vbeta and 13 Jbeta primers. The method was immunoSEQ multiplex PCR; TCRdb's version includes in-frame clones alone and lacks a portion of them. This table has 100,000 to 150,000 clones, approximately 80% appearing once. Sequencing was performed on PBMCs. These receptor sequences come from a man aged 40-50 years in good health and CMV-seronegative.

The gene calls are TRBV30 and TRBJ1-6; no firm D call. CDR3 length equals 13 residues. Between the trimmed V and J ends, which lost 7 bases and 6 bases, there was a span of 13 bases. The germline V gene has CDR1 GTSNPN and CDR2 SVGIG (reference sequence). The CDR3 is CASQALINSPLHF. The CDR3, as DNA: TGTGCCTCGCAGGCCCTCATTAATTCACCCCTCCACTTT.

The chain uses TRBV11-2 and TRBJ1-2; D is unclear. CDR1 and CDR2 from the germline V gene are SGHAT and FQNNGV. The CDR3 has 13 residues. V dropped 6 bases and J dropped 7 bases, with 15 bases sitting between them. CDR3: CASRSHRTAGYTF. The CDR3 nucleotides read TGTGCCAGCAGGTCGCACAGAACGGCTGGCTACACCTTC.

The gene calls are TRBV13 and TRBJ2-7; the D gene is possibly TRBD1 (7 bases). The CDR3 runs to 15 residues. V shed 5 bases and J shed 5 bases, with 19 bases lying between them. CDR1 PRHDT and CDR2 FYEKMQ come from the germline V gene (reference sequence). This CDR3 is CASSGFPGGGHEQYF. The CDR3 DNA is TGTGCCAGCAGCGGGTTCCCAGGAGGGGGCCACGAGCAGTACTTC.

The chain carries TRBV2 and TRBJ1-1, with unresolved D. The CDR3 contains 12 residues. The germline V gene encodes CDR1 SNHLY and CDR2 FYNNEI. V lost 7 bases and J 8 bases, leaving 14 bases between the germline ends. The CDR3 loop reads CASTPGVGEAFF. DNA of the CDR3: TGTGCCAGCACCCCCGGGGTCGGCGAAGCTTTCTTT.

The V gene is TRBV4-3, the J gene TRBJ2-5; the D gene is possibly TRBD2 (6 bases). Germline CDR1 LGHNA, CDR2 YSLEER. The CDR3 loop spans 14 amino acids. V lost 0 bases to trimming and J lost 4 bases, with 9 bases between them. CDR3: CASSQEGGVETQYF. CDR3 DNA sequence: TGCGCCAGCAGCCAAGAAGGAGGGGTAGAGACCCAGTACTTC.

V usage is TRBV5-1 and J usage is TRBJ1-3, with 7 bases fitting TRBD1. Germline CDR1 is SGHRS and CDR2 is YFSETQ. Trimming removed 0 bases from V and 2 bases from J; junction bases left unmatched: 2. This CDR3 is 15 amino acids long. The CDR3 is CASSLDTGAGNTIYF. For the CDR3, the DNA is TGCGCCAGCAGCTTGGATACAGGGGCTGGAAACACCATATATTTT.

In this sample, this clone turned up once. The chain is built from TRBV5-1 and TRBJ1-2; the match to TRBD1 covers 11 bases. This CDR3 has 15 residues. Germline V gene data show CDR1 as SGHRS and CDR2 as YFSETQ. Trimming took 4 bases from V and 3 from J; bases not matched to a gene: 5. CDR3 coding DNA: TGCGCCAGCAGCCACGGACAGGGGGCTGACTATGGCTACACCTTC. Its translation: CASSHGQGADYGYTF.

This clone was picked up a small number of times. This rearrangement joins TRBV6-5 to TRBJ1-1, with a weak D call TRBD1 (5 bases). This CDR3 has 15 residues. V lost 5 bases and J 6 bases, leaving 19 bases between the germline ends. Germline values: CDR1 MNHEY, CDR2 SVGAGI. The CDR3 region has the DNA TGTGCCAGCAGTAAAACCCAGGGTTTTTTTCCTGAAGCTTTCTTT. Amino acid sequence: CASSKTQGFFPEAFF.

The chain links TRBV5-6 to TRBJ2-6; TRBD1 aligns across 8 bases. With 3 bases clipped from V and 5 bases from J, the junction kept 13 bases outside the gene matches. Germline CDR1 reads SGHDT; CDR2 reads YYEEEE. CDR3 length: 18 amino acids. The CDR3, as DNA: TGTGCCAGCAGCTCGTCGACAGGGGTACTTAGATGGGCCAACGTCCTGACTTTC. The encoded protein is CASSSSTGVLRWANVLTF.

V gene TRBV7-2 combines with J gene TRBJ1-1; tentatively, D is TRBD1 (5 bases). The CDR3 covers 13 residues. The germline gives CDR1 SGHTA, CDR2 FQGNSA. V was shortened by 2 bases and J by 4 bases, with 8 bases between the two germline ends. The CDR3 DNA follows: TGTGCCAGCAGCTTACAGGGAATCACTGAAGCTTTCTTT. Protein product: CASSLQGITEAFF.

The genes are TRBV9 and TRBJ1-1; D possibly corresponds to TRBD1 (5 bases). V lost 4 bases to trimming and J lost 3 bases, with 16 bases between them. Per germline, CDR1 SGDLS and CDR2 YYNGEE. The CDR3 extends over 15 amino acids. CDR3 in DNA: TGTGCCAGCAGCCGAGGAGGGGCCGCGGACACTGAAGCTTTCTTT. Its protein is CASSRGGAADTEAFF.

The rearrangement links TRBV12-5 to TRBJ1-6; 9 bases line up with TRBD1. V was clipped by 10 bases and J by 14 bases; unmatched bases: 9. This CDR3 spans 12 amino acids. Germline V CDR1 and CDR2: LGHNT, FRNRAP. CDR3 nucleotides: TGTGCTACACAGGGGGCCGTGGGGGCCCTCCACTTT. It encodes CATQGAVGALHF.

V is TRBV7-9 and J is TRBJ2-3; tentatively, D is TRBD1 (6 bases). With 5 bases removed from V and 9 bases from J, the gap between germline ends came to 18 bases. This CDR3 has 14 amino acids. Per the germline V gene, CDR1 is SEHNR and CDR2 is FQNEAQ (reference sequence). In nucleotides, the CDR3 is TGTGCCAGCAGCACACAGGGTATATTCTCGACGCAGTATTTT. Translation: CASSTQGIFSTQYF.

This clone was counted only a few times. The chain carries TRBV28 and TRBJ2-7; tentative D call: TRBD2 (6 bases). CDR3 size: 16 residues. Germline CDR1 is MDHEN and CDR2 is SYDVKM. V was cut by 5 bases and J by 0 bases, with 17 bases left in between. In nucleotides, the CDR3 is TGTGCCAGCAGTCGTTCGTCGTTGGGGGGCTCCTACGAGCAGTACTTC. Amino acid sequence: CASSRSSLGGSYEQYF.

This clone is a singleton in its sample. This chain connects TRBV11-2 to TRBJ2-7; D unclear. The CDR3 has 10 residues. The ends were cut back, 4 bases at V and 9 bases at J, with 7 bases in the middle. Germline CDR1 reads SGHAT; CDR2 reads FQNNGV. The CDR3: CASSSELQYF. The CDR3 bases are TGTGCCAGCAGCTCTGAGTTGCAGTACTTC.

The chain carries TRBV4-1 and TRBJ2-7, with a possible D match to TRBD1 (6 bases). This CDR3 has 14 residues. CDR1 MGHRA and CDR2 YSYEKL come from the germline V gene. V was clipped by 0 bases and J by 3 bases, with 9 bases between them. CDR3: CASSQDRGNYEQYF. The CDR3 coding sequence is TGCGCCAGCAGCCAAGACAGGGGAAACTACGAGCAGTACTTC.

The CDR3 coding sequence is TGTGCCAGCAGTTCCCAGGGTATCGGCTACACCTTC. Protein sequence: CASSSQGIGYTF. J is TRBJ1-2 and V is TRBV6-6; D might be TRBD1 (5 bases). Germline V gives CDR1 MNHNY, CDR2 SVGAGI (reference sequence). The CDR3 consists of 12 residues. The V and J ends lost 4 bases and 8 bases respectively, with 11 bases between them.

In its sample, this clone was seen a few times. V and J are TRBV7-3 and TRBJ2-5; no clear D gene. This CDR3 spans 15 amino acids. Trimming left V 5 bases short and J 5 bases short, with 18 bases between. Germline V gives CDR1 SGHTA, CDR2 FQGTGA. The CDR3 region is CASSPSLRPGETQYF. Written as DNA, the CDR3 is TGTGCCAGCAGCCCCTCGCTACGCCCCGGGGAGACCCAGTACTTC. Based on the CDR3 plus reference TRBV7-3 and TRBJ2-5, the full variable domain is GAGVSQTPSNKVTEKGKYVELRCDPISGHTALYWYRQSLGQGPEFLIYFQGTGAADDSGLPNDRFFAVRPEGSVSTLKIQRTERGDSAVYLCASSPSLRPGETQYFGPGTRLLVL.

This clone was detected only a few times. This rearrangement joins TRBV7-3 to TRBJ1-1; possibly TRBD1 for D (6 bases). The CDR3 has 14 amino acids. Trimming shortened V by 6 bases and J by 0 bases, and 11 bases separated the two germline ends. CDR1 is SGHTA, CDR2 FQGTGA, per germline. For the CDR3, the DNA is TGTGCCAGCAGACGGGACATTCTGAACACTGAAGCTTTCTTT. It translates to CASRRDILNTEAFF.

CDR3 protein: CASGRQAYNNQPQHF. For the CDR3, the DNA is TGTGCCAGCGGCCGACAGGCTTACAATAATCAGCCCCAGCATTTT. This sequence joins TRBV6-5 and TRBJ1-5, with a possible D match to TRBD1 (6 bases). The CDR3 loop spans 15 amino acids. CDR1 and CDR2 from the germline V gene are MNHEY and SVGAGI. V was clipped by 8 bases and J by 4 bases, with 18 bases between them.

This clone appeared a single time. The J gene is TRBJ2-7, the V gene TRBV6-1; 11 nucleotides line up with TRBD1. V gave up 1 base and J gave up 5 bases; unmatched junction bases: 7. Germline CDR1 MNHNS, CDR2 SASEGT. The CDR3 is 16 residues long. DNA for the CDR3: TGTGCCAGCAGTGAAGGTGTCTGGACAGGGGGCCACGAGCAGTACTTC. Protein sequence: CASSEGVWTGGHEQYF.

J is TRBJ1-5 and V is TRBV28; 7 bases fit TRBD1. Trimming removed 6 bases from V and 3 bases from J; junction bases left unmatched: 8. The CDR3 has 15 residues. CDR1 and CDR2 from the germline V gene are MDHEN and SYDVKM. The CDR3 spells CASSKGDRDNQPQHF. The CDR3 coding sequence is TGTGCCAGCAGCAAAGGCGACAGGGACAATCAGCCCCAGCATTTT.